One TCR beta chain is described in this entry. Libraries were prepared by immunoSEQ multiplex PCR; TCRdb keeps only in-frame clonotypes and omits some of them. This table has fewer than 65,000 clones, 80% to 90% appearing once. V was pared by 5 bases and J by 5 bases, with 10 bases of the junction left unmatched. This CDR3 spans 15 amino acids. The germline V gene encodes CDR1 LNHDA and CDR2 SQIVND (reference sequence). This sample is part of a study of blood T cell repertoires in COVID-19. Material for sequencing was peripheral blood. The chain combines TRBV19 with TRBJ2-7; 9 bases match TRBD1. This TCR came from a man in his fifties or sixties with acute or convalescent COVID-19. CDR3 loop: CASSVLGQGRDEQYF. DNA of the CDR3: TGTGCCAGTAGTGTACTGGGACAGGGTCGCGACGAGCAGTACTTC. Filled out from reference TRBV19 and TRBJ2-7, the complete variable domain reads DGGITQSPKYLFRKEGQNVTLSCEQNLNHDAMYWYRQDPGQGLRLIYYSQIVNDFQKGDIAEGYSVSREKKESFPLTVTSAQKNPTAFYLCASSVLGQGRDEQYFGPGTRLTVT.